This TCR beta chain comes out of a study of cytomegalovirus exposure and HLA in healthy donors. This CDR3 contains 14 residues. The V end was cut by 0 bases, the J end by 3 bases, with 9 bases between. CDR1 SGDLS and CDR2 YYNGEE come from the germline V gene. The PCR was carried out with 60 Vbeta primers and 13 Jbeta primers. Method: immunoSEQ multiplex PCR; TCRdb's copy keeps in-frame clones and lacks some. The table includes approximately 120,000 clones, 75% to 80% detected once. Study conclusions and caveats: Some highly shared sequence variants likely arose as a pipeline artifact.

Comment on this clone: Antigen specificity is unknown.

J is TRBJ1-2 and V is TRBV9; D is uncertain. The sample comprised PBMCs. This receptor was identified in a woman aged 40 to 55 in good health and CMV-seropositive. The CDR3 loop reads CASSVGSGDYGYTF. CDR3 bases: TGTGCCAGCAGCGTAGGTTCCGGAGACTATGGCTACACCTTC.